This TCR beta chain originates from a study of sequential checkpoint blockade in melanoma (dated by TCRdb to the late 2010s). Background on the whole study: In a 1:1 randomization, patients received either first-line nivolumab then ipilimumab (arm A) or ipilimumab then nivolumab (arm B). Maintenance nivolumab was given following each of the two trial sequences. The study at large found these results: Validation of the response-prediction model combining TCR metrics and mutation burden is needed in larger, independent patient cohorts.

This clone was seen a few times. Its cognate antigen has yet to be identified. At one boundary the junction diverges from the germline segment, which might be a read error. According to the study, the label for this sample's treatment or condition signals: randomized to nivolumab then ipilimumab (arm A) or the reverse (arm B). Prior DNA-damaging chemotherapy had not been received by any trial patient. Live CD3+CD8+ cells negative for CD19 and CD56 were sorted from thawed PBMCs on a FACS Aria II flow cytometer. Samples were obtained from patients with melanoma enrolled in CheckMate 064, a randomized, open-label phase II trial of sequential checkpoint blockade. Peripheral blood mononuclear cells were collected by leukapheresis, purified using Ficoll-Paque, and frozen in human serum containing roughly 9.4% DMSO. Purity of sorted blood CD3+CD8+ cells was verified at >95% immediately after sorting, followed by DNA extraction.

TCRbeta CDR3 regions were immunosequenced from genomic DNA with the immunoSEQ Assay. Before high-throughput sequencing, the genomic DNA was amplified using bias-controlled multiplex PCR. The study's own analysis went as follows. To quantify the absolute abundance of each unique TCRbeta CDR3 region, the sequences were collapsed and filtered. Clonality, defined as 1 minus Pielou's evenness, was calculated using only productive rearrangements. Clones with significantly greater frequencies in on-treatment versus baseline samples were identified using a previously published method. The table comes from immuneACCESS by way of TCRdb, which keeps in-frame sequences with V and J called. Part of the clones is missing from these tables; in studies checked, under half for an unresolved V gene and the rest for unknown reasons. That table is the source of V, J and clone size, and D and trimming were worked out from the DNA. Counted in this sample were around 9,000 clones; around 60% of them appeared once. About 39% of the sample rests with the top ten.

The germline V gene (reference sequence) sets CDR1 to SGHKS and CDR2 to YYEKEE. Reading from cysteine to phenylalanine, the CDR3 counts 15 amino acids. The kept DNA is CDR3 alone, 45 bases in frame from the first base. The chain joins TRBV5-5 to TRBJ1-2, and TRBD1 may be the D gene, going by 6 matching bases. Material: CD8+ T cells sorted from blood (inferred from file names), obtained from a patient given nivolumab and ipilimumab in sequence. The receptor comes from a human donor with melanoma. This receptor carries the CDR3 CASSQDVTGNYGYTF. In nucleotides, the sequence is TGCGCCAGCAGCCAAGACGTAACAGGGAACTATGGCTACACCTTC. Supplemented by the reference TRBV5-5 and TRBJ1-2 proteins around the CDR3, the complete variable domain is DAGVTQSPTHLIKTRGQQVTLRCSPISGHKSVSWYQQVLGQGPQFIFQYYEKEERGRGNFPDRFSARQFPNYSSELNVNALLLGDSALYLCASSQDVTGNYGYTFGSGTRLTVV.